This is a list of T cell receptor beta chains from one sample in a study of Graves' ophthalmopathy and Graves' hyperthyroidism. Each CDR3 protein is one row after TCRdb ran MiXCR on the multiplex PCR reads. The table lists over 650,000 distinct CDR3 sequences, roughly two fifths of them singletons. Sequences were obtained from peripheral blood. The receptors here all came from an adult man with Graves' ophthalmopathy. The CDR3 runs from the conserved cysteine through the conserved F or W. Fields, in order: J gene, D gene, V gene, clone size, CDR3 DNA, CDR3 protein. The D gene is left open where the match is weak. Rows give clone size only sometimes, using once, few, many, or a class for an expanded clone.

J: TRBJ2-7
D: -
V: TRBV6-5
size: few
DNA: TGTGCCAGCAGCTTTAAGACGACGCACTACGAGCAGTACTTC
CDR3: CASSFKTTHYEQYF

J: TRBJ1-5
D: TRBD1
V: TRBV19
size: many
DNA: TGTGCCAGTAGTACTCTCCGAGGGGGCGACGGCAATCAGCCCCAGCATTTT
CDR3: CASSTLRGGDGNQPQHF

J: TRBJ1-2
D: -
V: TRBV15
size: -
DNA: TGTGCCACCAGCAGAGGATCAGCTAACTATGGCTACACCTTC
CDR3: CATSRGSANYGYTF

J: TRBJ1-6
D: -
V: TRBV27
size: few
DNA: TGTGCCAGCAGTTTAATCCCCCGCACGTCCCAGGCCAATTCACCCCTCCACTTT
CDR3: CASSLIPRTSQANSPLHF

J: TRBJ2-5
D: -
V: TRBV27
size: many
DNA: TGTGCCAGCAGTTCCCGCGGGACACCTACCCAGTACTTC
CDR3: CASSSRGTPTQYF

J: TRBJ2-5
D: TRBD2
V: TRBV4-2
size: few
DNA: TGTGCCAGCAGCCAACTAGCGGGGGGGCCTTTCCACGAGACCCAGTACTTC
CDR3: CASSQLAGGPFHETQYF

J: TRBJ1-1
D: -
V: TRBV20-1
size: -
DNA: TGCAGTGCTAGAGGTCTCCCAACGGGGGGAAACACTGAAGCTTTCTTT
CDR3: CSARGLPTGGNTEAFF

J: TRBJ1-6
D: -
V: TRBV10-3
size: many
DNA: TGTGCCAGCAGTGGGAGAGGCGATTCACCCCTCCACTTT
CDR3: CASSGRGDSPLHF

J: TRBJ2-7
D: TRBD1
V: TRBV5-1
size: -
DNA: TGCGCCAGCAGGGATCTGGGACAGGGATACGAGCAGTACTTC
CDR3: CASRDLGQGYEQYF

J: TRBJ2-7
D: -
V: TRBV29-1
size: -
DNA: TGCAGCGTAAGTGCAGGGGAAACCTACGAGCAGTACTTC
CDR3: CSVSAGETYEQYF

J: TRBJ2-5
D: -
V: TRBV7-2
size: many
DNA: TGTGCCAGCAGCTTAGGGAGGGGGATACAAGAGACCCAGTACTTC
CDR3: CASSLGRGIQETQYF

J: TRBJ2-7
D: TRBD1
V: TRBV7-3
size: -
DNA: TGTGCCAGCAGCTCGCCGGGACAGGAGGTTCCCTACGAGCAGTACTTC
CDR3: CASSSPGQEVPYEQYF

J: TRBJ1-4
D: TRBD1
V: TRBV12-3/TRBV12-4
size: many
DNA: TGTGCCAGCAGACTAGGGACAGGGAATGAAAAACTGTTTTTT
CDR3: CASRLGTGNEKLFF

J: TRBJ1-1
D: -
V: TRBV5-1
size: many
DNA: TGCGCCAGCAGCTTCGCGGTCGGGAACACTGAAGCTTTCTTT
CDR3: CASSFAVGNTEAFF

J: TRBJ2-5
D: TRBD2
V: TRBV7-9
size: -
DNA: TGTGCCAGCAGTCCGACCCCCCGCTGGGCGGGAGGGCCAGGAGAGACCCAGTACTTC
CDR3: CASSPTPRWAGGPGETQYF

J: TRBJ1-5
D: TRBD1
V: TRBV19
size: many
DNA: TGTGCCAGTAGATCTTATGGGACAGGGACGATCAATCAGCCCCAGCATTTT
CDR3: CASRSYGTGTINQPQHF

J: TRBJ1-5
D: TRBD1
V: TRBV13
size: few
DNA: TGTGCCAGCAGCTTAGGTAGGACAGGGGCTCAGCCCCAGCATTTT
CDR3: CASSLGRTGAQPQHF

J: TRBJ1-4
D: -
V: TRBV12-3/TRBV12-4
size: -
DNA: TGTGCCAGCAGTTTAACGGAGGGGGGCGAAAAACTGTTTTTT
CDR3: CASSLTEGGEKLFF

J: TRBJ2-1
D: -
V: TRBV7-9
size: -
DNA: TGTGCCAGCAGCTTGGGTTACAATGAGCAGTTCTTC
CDR3: CASSLGYNEQFF

J: TRBJ2-7
D: -
V: TRBV29-1
size: many
DNA: TGCAGCGTTTGTATTGGGGAGCCCCTATACGAGCAGTACTTC
CDR3: CSVCIGEPLYEQYF

J: TRBJ2-2
D: -
V: TRBV12-3/TRBV12-4
size: few
DNA: TGTGCCAGCAAAACAGGGAACACCGGGGAGCTGTTTTTT
CDR3: CASKTGNTGELFF

J: TRBJ1-4
D: -
V: TRBV19
size: -
DNA: TGTGCCAGTAGTATCAATGGAGGGTTCGGCACTAATGAAAAACTGTTTTTT
CDR3: CASSINGGFGTNEKLFF

J: TRBJ2-5
D: -
V: TRBV10-2
size: many
DNA: TGCGCCAGCAGTGATTTAGGAAAAGAGACCCAGTACTTC
CDR3: CASSDLGKETQYF

J: TRBJ1-1
D: -
V: TRBV5-1
size: few
DNA: TGCGCCAGCAGCTTGGGCAGGGTTGTGAACACTGAAGCTTTCTTT
CDR3: CASSLGRVVNTEAFF

J: TRBJ2-5
D: TRBD2
V: TRBV7-3
size: few
DNA: TGTGCCAGCAGCTTGCTAGCGGGGGTGGGTCAGACCCAGTACTTC
CDR3: CASSLLAGVGQTQYF

J: TRBJ1-4
D: -
V: TRBV12-3/TRBV12-4
size: -
DNA: TGTGCCATCAGTGACCCTGGCGGAGCTAACTATGAAAAACTGTTTTTT
CDR3: CAISDPGGANYEKLFF

J: TRBJ2-1
D: TRBD2
V: TRBV29-1
size: many
DNA: TGCAGCGGTACGGGACTAGCGGGGTCCAATGAGCAGTTCTTC
CDR3: CSGTGLAGSNEQFF

J: TRBJ2-2
D: -
V: TRBV7-8
size: few
DNA: TGTGCCAGCAGCTACCGGGACATAGGCCGCCGGGTAGTGACCGGGGAGCTGTTTTTT
CDR3: CASSYRDIGRRVVTGELFF

J: TRBJ2-7
D: TRBD2
V: TRBV7-9
size: few
DNA: TGTGCCAGCAGCTTAGGGGGACTAGCGCAATACGAGCAGTACTTC
CDR3: CASSLGGLAQYEQYF

J: TRBJ1-3
D: -
V: TRBV7-4
size: many
DNA: TGTGCCAGCAGCTTAGGGCGAGGGGGGCGATTAGTAAACACCATATATTTT
CDR3: CASSLGRGGRLVNTIYF

J: TRBJ2-7
D: TRBD1
V: TRBV7-9
size: -
DNA: TGTGCCAGCAGCCCTTACTCGCCGACAGGGTTGATAGAGTACGAGCAGTACTTC
CDR3: CASSPYSPTGLIEYEQYF

J: TRBJ2-7
D: -
V: TRBV24-1
size: many
DNA: TGTGCCACCAGTGCCCCTGTAAGGGTTCAAACCTACGAGCAGTACTTC
CDR3: CATSAPVRVQTYEQYF

J: TRBJ2-2
D: TRBD2
V: TRBV5-1
size: many
DNA: TGCGCCAGCAGCTTGGCTAGCGGTGGGACCGGGGAGCTGTTTTTT
CDR3: CASSLASGGTGELFF

J: TRBJ1-1
D: -
V: TRBV7-9
size: -
DNA: TGTGCCAGTGGCTTAGGTCCGACACTGGCAACTGAAGCTTTCTTT
CDR3: CASGLGPTLATEAFF

J: TRBJ1-5
D: -
V: TRBV12-3/TRBV12-4
size: -
DNA: TGTGCCAGCAGTTGGACCCCCCCTCAGCCCCAGCATTTT
CDR3: CASSWTPPQPQHF

J: TRBJ2-5
D: -
V: TRBV20-1
size: many
DNA: TGCAGTGCCCCCCCCCCACTAGGGGAGACCCAGTACTTC
CDR3: CSAPPPLGETQYF